A single sample is the source of the 8 T cell receptor beta chains below, sequenced in a study of metastatic and nonmetastatic thyroid tumors. TCRdb re-called the PCR reads with MiXCR. The profile covers fewer than 35,000 clones, with 15% to 20% appearing a single time and 12% taken by the ten largest. No treatment of any kind had been given to any patient before thyroid surgery. The sequenced material came from blood. All receptors come from a male donor with papillary thyroid cancer or a benign thyroid nodule (not recorded which). Some clones in this sample may be carry-over from other donors' samples.

This clone appeared many times. The chain uses TRBV12-3 or TRBV12-4 and TRBJ1-1; D ambiguous. This CDR3 spans 13 amino acids. V dropped 6 bases and J dropped 6 bases, with 14 bases sitting between them. CDR3 sequence reads: CASSQTPSAEAFF. For the CDR3, the DNA is TGTGCCAGCAGCCAGACACCGAGCGCTGAAGCTTTCTTT.

This clone showed up just a few times. The genes are TRBV28 and TRBJ2-2, with 8 bases aligning to TRBD1. The V segment lost 5 bases and the J segment 4 bases; nucleotides outside the gene matches: 6. The CDR3 sequence is 15 residues long. CDR1 and CDR2 from the germline V gene are MDHEN and SYDVKM. As DNA, the CDR3 is TGTGCCAGCAGTCCGGACAGGGCCGGCACCGGGGAGCTGTTTTTT. Translation: CASSPDRAGTGELFF.

Judged by abundance, this clone is medium-sized. The chain recombines TRBV19 with TRBJ1-2; the D gene is possibly TRBD1 (6 bases). Germline-derived CDR1 and CDR2 are LNHDA and SQIVND (reference sequence). The CDR3 sequence is 14 residues long. The germline V and J ends were trimmed by 7 bases and 1 base, with 13 bases remaining between them. The CDR3 bases are TGTGCCAGTACGGGGGGCAGTATTAACTATGGCTACACCTTC. Translated, it gives CASTGGSINYGYTF. Combining the CDR3 with reference TRBV19 and TRBJ1-2 gives the whole variable domain DGGITQSPKYLFRKEGQNVTLSCEQNLNHDAMYWYRQDPGQGLRLIYYSQIVNDFQKGDIAEGYSVSREKKESFPLTVTSAQKNPTAFYLCASTGGSINYGYTFGSGTRLTVV.

This clone occurred many times. V usage is TRBV2 and J usage is TRBJ2-3; unclear D gene. The length of the CDR3 is 13 residues. Trimming removed 6 bases at V and 4 bases at J, with 11 bases between. Germline lookup yields CDR1 SNHLY and CDR2 FYNNEI. The CDR3 DNA reads TGTGCCAGCAGAATGGGGAAGCCAGATACGCAGTATTTT. Translation: CASRMGKPDTQYF.

At least ten counts were recorded for this clone. The gene calls are TRBV6-1 and TRBJ2-7, with D tentatively TRBD1 or TRBD2 (5 bases each). This CDR3 region has 15 residues. V was trimmed by 5 bases and J by 4 bases, leaving 18 bases between them. Germline CDR1 is MNHNS and CDR2 is SASEGT. The chain's CDR3 is CASSSETRGRYEQYF. DNA of the CDR3: TGTGCCAGCAGTTCGGAGACGAGGGGTCGGTACGAGCAGTACTTC.

The V gene is TRBV28, the J gene TRBJ2-3; TRBD2 agrees at 7 bases. The length of the CDR3 is 14 residues. V gave up 3 bases and J gave up 1 base; unmatched junction bases: 1. Germline-derived CDR1 and CDR2 are MDHEN and SYDVKM. CDR3 loop: CASSFGGGTDTQYF. Here the CDR3 DNA reads TGTGCCAGCAGTTTTGGGGGGGGCACAGATACGCAGTATTTT.

In this sample, this clone turned up a few times. This chain joins TRBV6-1 and TRBJ2-2, with 14 bases lining up with TRBD2. CDR1 is MNHNS, CDR2 SASEGT, per germline. The V gene end was trimmed by 5 bases and the J gene end by 5 bases; junction bases not matched to a gene: 1. The CDR3 covers 15 residues. CDR3 sequence: CASSRTSGGTGELFF. CDR3 coding DNA: TGTGCCAGCAGTAGGACTAGCGGGGGGACCGGGGAGCTGTTTTTT.

In its sample, this clone was seen a few times. The chain links TRBV28 to TRBJ1-2; D not certain. The CDR3 has 13 residues. Per germline, CDR1 MDHEN and CDR2 SYDVKM. Trimming pared 2 bases from V and 8 bases from J, leaving 12 bases between. CDR3 sequence (DNA): TGTGCCAGCAGTTTAATCCCCACCCGGGGCTACACCTTC. Protein sequence: CASSLIPTRGYTF.